This T cell receptor beta chain was recorded in a study of cytomegalovirus exposure and HLA in healthy donors. 60 Vbeta and 13 Jbeta primers were used in PCR. Sequencing used immunoSEQ multiplex PCR; TCRdb keeps in-frame clones, though not all of them. The sample gives over 200,000 clones, more than 85% of which show up once; 0.95% to 1.1% is in the top ten. Trimming cost V 3 bases and J 1 base; bases outside gene matches: 12. There are 19 residues in the CDR3. The sequence was collected from a woman younger than 30 in good health and CMV-seronegative. The sample was PBMCs. The V call is TRBV5-7, the J call TRBJ2-6, with 8 bases lining up with TRBD1. TRBV5-7 is placed among ORFs of uncertain function. CDR3 loop: CASSSPGQGARSGANVLTF. The CDR3 coding sequence is TGTGCCAGCAGCTCGCCTGGGCAGGGGGCAAGATCTGGGGCCAACGTCCTGACTTTC.